This T cell receptor beta chain was recovered during a study of shared clonotypes between healthy human individuals. Study results and caveats: Sorted-subset samples were not fully sequenced, rarefaction indicated.

CDR1 is MNHNY and CDR2 is SVGAGI in the germline V gene (reference sequence). V shed 6 bases, J shed 7 bases, and the junction held 4 bases outside the gene matches. CDR3 size: 13 residues. Method: immunoSEQ multiplex PCR; TCRdb's copy keeps in-frame clones and lacks some. The data contain 2 million to 2.5 million clones, approximately 95% of them singletons. Details on this clone: Antigen: not known.

The specimen was naive CD4+ T cells sorted from blood. Specified subset: CD45RA+ positively selected. The origin of this receptor is a man between 18 and 35 years old in good health. V is TRBV6-6 and J is TRBJ2-1, with 9 bases identical to TRBD2. CDR3 residues: CASRPGLANEQFF. CDR3 in DNA: TGTGCCAGCAGGCCCGGACTAGCGAATGAGCAGTTCTTC.